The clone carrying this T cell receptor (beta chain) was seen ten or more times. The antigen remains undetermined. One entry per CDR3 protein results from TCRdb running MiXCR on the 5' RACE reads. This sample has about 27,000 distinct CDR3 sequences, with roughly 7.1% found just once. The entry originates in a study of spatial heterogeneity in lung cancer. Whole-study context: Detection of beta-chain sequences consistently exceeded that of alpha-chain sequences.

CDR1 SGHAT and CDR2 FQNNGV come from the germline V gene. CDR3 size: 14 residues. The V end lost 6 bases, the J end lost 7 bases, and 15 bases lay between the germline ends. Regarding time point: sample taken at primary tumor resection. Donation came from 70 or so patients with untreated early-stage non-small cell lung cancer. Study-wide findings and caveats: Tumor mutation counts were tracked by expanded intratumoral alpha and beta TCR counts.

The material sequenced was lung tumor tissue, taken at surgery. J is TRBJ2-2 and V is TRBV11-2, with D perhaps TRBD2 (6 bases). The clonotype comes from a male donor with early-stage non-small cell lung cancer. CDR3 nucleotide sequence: TGTGCCAGCAGACCCTCTAGCGCGGACGGGGAGCTGTTTTTT. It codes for CASRPSSADGELFF.